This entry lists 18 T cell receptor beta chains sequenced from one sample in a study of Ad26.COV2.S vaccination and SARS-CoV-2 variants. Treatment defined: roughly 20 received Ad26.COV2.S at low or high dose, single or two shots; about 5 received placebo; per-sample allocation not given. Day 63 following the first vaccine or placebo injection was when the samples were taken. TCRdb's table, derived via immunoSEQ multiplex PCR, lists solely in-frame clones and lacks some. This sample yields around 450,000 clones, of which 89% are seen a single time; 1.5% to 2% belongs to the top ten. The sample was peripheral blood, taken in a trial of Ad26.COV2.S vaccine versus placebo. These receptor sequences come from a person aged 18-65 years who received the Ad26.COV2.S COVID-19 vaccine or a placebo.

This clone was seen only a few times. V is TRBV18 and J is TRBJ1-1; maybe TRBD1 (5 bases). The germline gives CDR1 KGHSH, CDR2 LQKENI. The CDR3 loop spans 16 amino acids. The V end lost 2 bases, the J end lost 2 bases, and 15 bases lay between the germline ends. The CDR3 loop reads CASSPFPAGTNTEAFF. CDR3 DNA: TGTGCCAGCTCACCATTTCCGGCAGGGACCAACACTGAAGCTTTCTTT.

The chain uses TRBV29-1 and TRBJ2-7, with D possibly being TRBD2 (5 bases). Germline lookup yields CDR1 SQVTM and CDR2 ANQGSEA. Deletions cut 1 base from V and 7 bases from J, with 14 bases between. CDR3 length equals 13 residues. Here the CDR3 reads CSVEGRAGREQYF. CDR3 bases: TGCAGCGTTGAAGGTCGGGCGGGTCGGGAGCAGTACTTC.

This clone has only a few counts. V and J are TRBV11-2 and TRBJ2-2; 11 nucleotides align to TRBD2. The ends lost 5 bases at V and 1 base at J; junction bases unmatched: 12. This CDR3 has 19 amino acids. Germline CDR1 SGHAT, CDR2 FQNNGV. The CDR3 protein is CASSQIGLAGGRNTGELFF. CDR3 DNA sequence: TGTGCCAGCAGCCAGATCGGTTTAGCGGGGGGGAGGAACACCGGGGAGCTGTTTTTT.

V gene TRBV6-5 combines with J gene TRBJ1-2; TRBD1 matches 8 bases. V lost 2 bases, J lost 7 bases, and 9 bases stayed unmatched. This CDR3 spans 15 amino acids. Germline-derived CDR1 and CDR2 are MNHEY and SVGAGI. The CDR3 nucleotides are TGTGCCAGCAGTTACGGTTGGCAGGGGGCGGCTGGCTACACCTTC. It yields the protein CASSYGWQGAAGYTF.

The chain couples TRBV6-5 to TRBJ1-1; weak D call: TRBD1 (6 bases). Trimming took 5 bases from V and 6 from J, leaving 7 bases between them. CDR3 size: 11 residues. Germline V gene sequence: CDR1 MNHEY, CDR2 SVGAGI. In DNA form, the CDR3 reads TGTGCCAGCAGTCCAGGGGCTGAAGCTTTCTTT. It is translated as CASSPGAEAFF.

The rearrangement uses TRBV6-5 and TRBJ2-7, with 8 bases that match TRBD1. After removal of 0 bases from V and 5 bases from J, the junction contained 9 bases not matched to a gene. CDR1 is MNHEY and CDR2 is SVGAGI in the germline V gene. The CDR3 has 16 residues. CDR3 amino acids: CASSYSFAGGLDEQYF. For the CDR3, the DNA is TGTGCCAGCAGTTACTCGTTCGCAGGGGGCTTGGACGAGCAGTACTTC.

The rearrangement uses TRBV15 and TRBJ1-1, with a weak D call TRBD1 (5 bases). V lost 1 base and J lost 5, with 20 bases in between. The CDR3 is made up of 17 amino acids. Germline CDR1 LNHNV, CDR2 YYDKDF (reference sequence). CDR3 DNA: TGTGCCACCAGCAGAGGTGGGGTTGGCAGGGAGGGGACTGAAGCTTTCTTT. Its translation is CATSRGGVGREGTEAFF.

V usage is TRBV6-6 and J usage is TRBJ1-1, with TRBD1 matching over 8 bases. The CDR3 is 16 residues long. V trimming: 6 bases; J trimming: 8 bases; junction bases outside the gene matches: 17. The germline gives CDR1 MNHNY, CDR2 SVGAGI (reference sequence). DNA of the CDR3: TGTGCCAGCAGAATCAGGACAGGGAACCAGAGGAACGAAGCTTTCTTT. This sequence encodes CASRIRTGNQRNEAFF.

The CDR3 region has the DNA TGTGCCAGCAGAAGTAGGTTAGTGTCCGGATCGAGGGAGCTGTTTTTT. As protein: CASRSRLVSGSRELFF. The chain carries TRBV2 and TRBJ2-2; no definite D call. In germline, CDR1 is SNHLY, CDR2 FYNNEI. The CDR3 runs to 16 residues. Between the trimmed V and J ends, which lost 6 bases and 9 bases, there was a span of 23 bases.

CDR3 sequence reads: CASTTETGGVGYTF. CDR3 sequence (DNA): TGTGCCAGCACGACAGAGACAGGGGGGGTTGGCTACACCTTC. This chain links TRBV18 with TRBJ1-2, with TRBD1 matching 9 bases. Per the germline V gene, CDR1 is KGHSH and CDR2 is LQKENI. The CDR3 length is 14 residues. The V gene end was trimmed by 8 bases and the J gene end by 7 bases; junction bases not matched to a gene: 11.

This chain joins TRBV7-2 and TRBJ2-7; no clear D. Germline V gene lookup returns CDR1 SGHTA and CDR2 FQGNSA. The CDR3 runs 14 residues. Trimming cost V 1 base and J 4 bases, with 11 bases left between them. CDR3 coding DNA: TGTGCCAGCAGCTTAGTAGGGTCTCTATACGAGCAGTACTTC. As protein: CASSLVGSLYEQYF.

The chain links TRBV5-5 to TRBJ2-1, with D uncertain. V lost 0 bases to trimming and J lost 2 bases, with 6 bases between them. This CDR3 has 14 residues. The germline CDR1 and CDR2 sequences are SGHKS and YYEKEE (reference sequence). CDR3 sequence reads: CASSLEGPYNEQFF. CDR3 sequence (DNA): TGTGCCAGCAGCTTGGAGGGCCCCTACAATGAGCAGTTCTTC.

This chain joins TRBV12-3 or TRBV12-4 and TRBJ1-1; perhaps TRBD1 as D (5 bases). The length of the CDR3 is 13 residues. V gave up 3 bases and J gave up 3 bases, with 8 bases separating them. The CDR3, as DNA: TGTGCCAGCAGTTTGTGGGGGGACACTGAAGCTTTCTTT. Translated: CASSLWGDTEAFF.

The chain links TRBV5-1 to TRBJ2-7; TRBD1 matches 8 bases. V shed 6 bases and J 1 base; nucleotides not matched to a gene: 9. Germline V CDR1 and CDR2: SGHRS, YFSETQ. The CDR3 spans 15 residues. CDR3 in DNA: TGCGCCAGCAAGAAACCAGGGGGCCCATCCTACGAGCAGTACTTC. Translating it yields CASKKPGGPSYEQYF.

The CDR3 here is CASNRDLRNSPLHF. CDR3 DNA: TGTGCCAGCAACCGGGACCTTAGGAATTCACCCCTCCACTTT. The V call is TRBV7-9, the J call TRBJ1-6; perhaps TRBD1 as D (5 bases). The CDR3 loop spans 14 amino acids. Trimming shortened V by 7 bases and J by 7 bases, and 14 bases separated the two germline ends. The germline V gene encodes CDR1 SEHNR and CDR2 FQNEAQ (reference sequence). Complete variable domain (other parts from reference TRBV7-9 and TRBJ1-6): DTGVSQNPRHKITKRGQNVTFRCDPISEHNRLYWYRQTLGQGPEFLTYFQNEAQLEKSRLLSDRFSAERPKGSFSTLEIQRTEQGDSAMYLCASNRDLRNSPLHFGNGTRLTVT.

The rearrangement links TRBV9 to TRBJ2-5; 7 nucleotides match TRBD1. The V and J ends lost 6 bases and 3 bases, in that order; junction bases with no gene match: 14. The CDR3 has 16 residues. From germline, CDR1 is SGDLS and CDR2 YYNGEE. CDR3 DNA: TGTGCCAGCAATAGGAGAGTCGGGACAGCGAAAGAGACCCAGTACTTC. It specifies CASNRRVGTAKETQYF.

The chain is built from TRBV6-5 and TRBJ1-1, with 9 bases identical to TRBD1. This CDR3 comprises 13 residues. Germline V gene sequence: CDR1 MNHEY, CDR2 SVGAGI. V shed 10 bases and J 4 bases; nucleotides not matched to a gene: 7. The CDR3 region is CATKQGARTEAFF. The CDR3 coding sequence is TGTGCCACCAAACAGGGGGCGCGCACTGAAGCTTTCTTT.

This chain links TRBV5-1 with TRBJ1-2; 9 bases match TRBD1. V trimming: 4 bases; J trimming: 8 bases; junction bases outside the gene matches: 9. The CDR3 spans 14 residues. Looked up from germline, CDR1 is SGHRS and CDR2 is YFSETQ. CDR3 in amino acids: CASSPDRGLQGYTF. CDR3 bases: TGCGCCAGCAGCCCGGACAGGGGATTACAAGGCTACACCTTC.